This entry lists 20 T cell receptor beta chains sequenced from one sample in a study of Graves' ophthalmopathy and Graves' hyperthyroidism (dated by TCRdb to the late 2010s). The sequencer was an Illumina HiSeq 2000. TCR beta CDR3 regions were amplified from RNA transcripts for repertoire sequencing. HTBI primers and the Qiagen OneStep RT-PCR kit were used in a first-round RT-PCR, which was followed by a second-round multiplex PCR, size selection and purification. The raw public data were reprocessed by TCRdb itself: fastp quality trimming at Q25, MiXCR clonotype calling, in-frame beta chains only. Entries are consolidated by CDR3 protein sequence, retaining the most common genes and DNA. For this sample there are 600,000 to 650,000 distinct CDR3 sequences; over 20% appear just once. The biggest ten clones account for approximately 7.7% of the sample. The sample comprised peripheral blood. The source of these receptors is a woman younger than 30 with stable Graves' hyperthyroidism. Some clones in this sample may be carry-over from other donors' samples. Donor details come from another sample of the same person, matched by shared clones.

CDR3 residues: CASSDRVVIYEQYF. DNA for the CDR3: TGTGCCAGCAGCGACAGGGTGGTGATCTACGAGCAGTACTTC. The chain is built from TRBV6-1 and TRBJ2-7; 7 positions match TRBD1. V lost 6 bases, J lost 3 bases, and 8 bases stayed unmatched. The CDR3 is made up of 14 amino acids. In germline, CDR1 is MNHNS, CDR2 SASEGT.

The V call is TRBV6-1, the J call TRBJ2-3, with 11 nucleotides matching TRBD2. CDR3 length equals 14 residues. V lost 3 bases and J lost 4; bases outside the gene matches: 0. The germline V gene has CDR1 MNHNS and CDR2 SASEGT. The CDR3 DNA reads TGTGCCAGCAGTGAGGGACTAGCGGCAGATACGCAGTATTTT. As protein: CASSEGLAADTQYF.

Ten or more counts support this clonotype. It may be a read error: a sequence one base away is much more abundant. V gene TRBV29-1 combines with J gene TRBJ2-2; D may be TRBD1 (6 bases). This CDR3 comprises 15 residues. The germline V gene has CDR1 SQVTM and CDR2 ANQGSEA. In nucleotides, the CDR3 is TGCAGCGTTCCGGCAGGGGCGTCGAACGCCGGGGAGCTGTTTTTT. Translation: CSVPAGASNAGELFF.

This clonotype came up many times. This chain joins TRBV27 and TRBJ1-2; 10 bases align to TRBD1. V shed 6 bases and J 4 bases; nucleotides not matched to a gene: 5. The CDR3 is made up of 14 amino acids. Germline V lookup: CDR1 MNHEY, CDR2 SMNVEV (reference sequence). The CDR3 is CASSQTGGGYGYTF. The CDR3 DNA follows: TGTGCCAGCAGCCAGACAGGGGGCGGCTATGGCTACACCTTC.

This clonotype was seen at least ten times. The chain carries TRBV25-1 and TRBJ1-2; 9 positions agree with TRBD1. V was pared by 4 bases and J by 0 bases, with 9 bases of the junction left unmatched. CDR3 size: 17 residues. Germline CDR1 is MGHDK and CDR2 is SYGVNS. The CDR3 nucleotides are TGTGCCAGCAGTGGGATGGACAGGGGCGCCACTAACTATGGCTACACCTTC. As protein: CASSGMDRGATNYGYTF.

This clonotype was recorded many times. CDR3 loop: CASSSLDRDYEQYF. The CDR3 DNA sequence: TGTGCCAGCAGTTCGTTGGACAGGGACTACGAGCAGTACTTC. The chain joins TRBV12-3 or TRBV12-4 to TRBJ2-7; 8 bases match TRBD1. CDR3 size: 14 residues. The V gene end was trimmed by 4 bases and the J gene end by 3 bases; junction bases not matched to a gene: 5.

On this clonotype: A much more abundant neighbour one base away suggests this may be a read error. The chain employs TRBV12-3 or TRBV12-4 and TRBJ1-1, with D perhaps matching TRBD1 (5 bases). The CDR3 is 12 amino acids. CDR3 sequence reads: CAIQELDTEACF. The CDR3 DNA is TGTGCCATTCAGGAATTGGACACTGAAGCTTGCTTT.

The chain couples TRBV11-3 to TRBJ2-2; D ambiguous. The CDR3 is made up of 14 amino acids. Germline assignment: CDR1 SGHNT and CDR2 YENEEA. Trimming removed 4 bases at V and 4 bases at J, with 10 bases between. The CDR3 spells CASSSGDLTGELFF. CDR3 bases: TGTGCCAGCAGCTCGGGCGACCTCACCGGGGAGCTGTTTTTT.

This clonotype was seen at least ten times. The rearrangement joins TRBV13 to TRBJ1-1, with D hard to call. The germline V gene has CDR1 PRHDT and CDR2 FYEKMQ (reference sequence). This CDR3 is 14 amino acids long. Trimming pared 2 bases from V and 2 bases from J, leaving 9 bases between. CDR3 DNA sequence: TGTGCCAGCAGCTTAATCTCCACAAACACTGAAGCTTTCTTT. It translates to CASSLISTNTEAFF.

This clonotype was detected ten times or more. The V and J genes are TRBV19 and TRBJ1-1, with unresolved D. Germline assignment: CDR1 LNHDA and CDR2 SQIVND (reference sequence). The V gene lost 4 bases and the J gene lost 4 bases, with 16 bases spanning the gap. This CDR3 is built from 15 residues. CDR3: CASSSGGGEGTEAFF. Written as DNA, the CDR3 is TGTGCCAGTAGTAGCGGTGGCGGTGAAGGCACTGAAGCTTTCTTT. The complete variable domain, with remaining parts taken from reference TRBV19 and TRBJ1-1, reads DGGITQSPKYLFRKEGQNVTLSCEQNLNHDAMYWYRQDPGQGLRLIYYSQIVNDFQKGDIAEGYSVSREKKESFPLTVTSAQKNPTAFYLCASSSGGGEGTEAFFGQGTRLTVV.

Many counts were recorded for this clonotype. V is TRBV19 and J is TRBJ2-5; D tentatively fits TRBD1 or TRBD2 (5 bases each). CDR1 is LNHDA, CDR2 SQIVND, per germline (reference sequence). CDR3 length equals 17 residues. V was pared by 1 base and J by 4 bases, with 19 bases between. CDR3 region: CASSIAGPVWAGETQYF. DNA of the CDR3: TGTGCCAGTAGTATAGCGGGGCCAGTTTGGGCTGGAGAGACCCAGTACTTC.

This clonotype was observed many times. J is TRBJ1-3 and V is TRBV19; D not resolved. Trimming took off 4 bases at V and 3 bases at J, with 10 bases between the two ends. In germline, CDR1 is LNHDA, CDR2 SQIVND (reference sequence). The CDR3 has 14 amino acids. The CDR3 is CASSTREIGNTIYF. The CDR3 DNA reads TGTGCCAGTAGTACCCGGGAAATTGGAAACACCATATATTTT. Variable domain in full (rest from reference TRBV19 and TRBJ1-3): DGGITQSPKYLFRKEGQNVTLSCEQNLNHDAMYWYRQDPGQGLRLIYYSQIVNDFQKGDIAEGYSVSREKKESFPLTVTSAQKNPTAFYLCASSTREIGNTIYFGEGSWLTVV.

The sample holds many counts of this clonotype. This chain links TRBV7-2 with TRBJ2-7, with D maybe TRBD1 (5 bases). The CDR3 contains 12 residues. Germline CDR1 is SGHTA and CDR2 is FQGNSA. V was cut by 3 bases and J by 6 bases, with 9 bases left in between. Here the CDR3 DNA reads TGTGCCAGCAGCTTCCTAGGGGTCGAGCAGTACTTC. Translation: CASSFLGVEQYF.

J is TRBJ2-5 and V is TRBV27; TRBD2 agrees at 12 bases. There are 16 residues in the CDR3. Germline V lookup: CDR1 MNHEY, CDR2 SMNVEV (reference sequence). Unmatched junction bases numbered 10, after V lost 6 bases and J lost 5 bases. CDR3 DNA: TGTGCCAGCAGGGCTAGCGGGGGGGCTTATTTGGAGACCCAGTACTTC. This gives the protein CASRASGGAYLETQYF.

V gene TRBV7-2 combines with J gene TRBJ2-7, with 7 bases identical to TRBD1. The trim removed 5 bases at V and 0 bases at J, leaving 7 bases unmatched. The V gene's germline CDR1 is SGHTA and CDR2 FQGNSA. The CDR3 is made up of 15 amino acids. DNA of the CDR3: TGTGCCAGCAGCACACGGACAGGTCACTCCTACGAGCAGTACTTC. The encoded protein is CASSTRTGHSYEQYF. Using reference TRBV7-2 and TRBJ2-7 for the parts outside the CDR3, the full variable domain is GAGVSQSPSNKVTEKGKDVELRCDPISGHTALYWYRQSLGQGLEFLIYFQGNSAPDKSGLPSDRFSAERTGGSVSTLTIQRTQQEDSAVYLCASSTRTGHSYEQYFGPGTRLTVT.

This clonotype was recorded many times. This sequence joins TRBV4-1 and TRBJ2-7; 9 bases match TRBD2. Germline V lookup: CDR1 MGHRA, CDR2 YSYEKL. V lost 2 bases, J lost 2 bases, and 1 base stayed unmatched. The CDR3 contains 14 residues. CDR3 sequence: CASSQLAGPYEQYF. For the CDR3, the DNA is TGCGCCAGCAGCCAACTAGCGGGGCCCTACGAGCAGTACTTC.

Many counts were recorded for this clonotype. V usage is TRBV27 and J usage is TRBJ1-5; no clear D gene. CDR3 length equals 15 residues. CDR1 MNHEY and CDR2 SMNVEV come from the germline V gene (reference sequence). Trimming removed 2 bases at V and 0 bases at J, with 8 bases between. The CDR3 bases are TGTGCCAGCAGTTTAGCGGCATATAGCAATCAGCCCCAGCATTTT. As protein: CASSLAAYSNQPQHF.

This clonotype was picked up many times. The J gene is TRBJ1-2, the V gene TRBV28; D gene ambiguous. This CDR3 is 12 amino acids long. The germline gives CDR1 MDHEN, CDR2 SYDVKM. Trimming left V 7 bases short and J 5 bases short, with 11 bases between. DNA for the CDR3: TGTGCCAGCAAAGTGGAGGGATATGGCTACACCTTC. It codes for CASKVEGYGYTF.

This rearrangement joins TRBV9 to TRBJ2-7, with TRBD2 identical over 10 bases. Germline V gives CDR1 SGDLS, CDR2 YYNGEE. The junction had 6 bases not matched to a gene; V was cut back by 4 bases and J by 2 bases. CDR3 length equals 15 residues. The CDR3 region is CASSPSGRPPYEQYF. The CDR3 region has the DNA TGTGCCAGCAGCCCTAGCGGGAGACCTCCCTACGAGCAGTACTTC. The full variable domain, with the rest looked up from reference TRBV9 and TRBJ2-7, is DSGVTQTPKHLITATGQRVTLRCSPRSGDLSVYWYQQSLDQGLQFLIQYYNGEERAKGNILERFSAQQFPDLHSELNLSSLELGDSALYFCASSPSGRPPYEQYFGPGTRLTVT.

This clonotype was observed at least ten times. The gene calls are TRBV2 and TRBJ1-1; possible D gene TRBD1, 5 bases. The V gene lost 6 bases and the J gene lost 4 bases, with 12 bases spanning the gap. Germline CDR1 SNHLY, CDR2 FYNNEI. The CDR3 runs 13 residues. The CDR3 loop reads CASSPQGGTEAFF. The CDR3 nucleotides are TGTGCCAGCAGCCCGCAGGGAGGCACTGAAGCTTTCTTT.